This TCR beta chain was documented in a study of blood T cell repertoires in COVID-19. The CDR3 sequence is 14 residues long. V was pared by 5 bases and J by 3 bases, with 8 bases between. CDR1 is ENHRY, CDR2 SYGVKD, per germline. This clone was seen more than once but under ten times. The assay was immunoSEQ multiplex PCR, and TCRdb's table has in-frame clones only and misses some. Of 140,000 to 150,000 clones listed, about 80% are singletons. What was sequenced was PBMCs or T cells enriched from blood (not recorded which). J is TRBJ2-6 and V is TRBV10-3; D is possibly TRBD2 (5 bases). This sequence was found in a woman aged 45-65 years who had recovered from COVID-19. The CDR3 spells CAISLGSGANVLTF. Here the CDR3 DNA reads TGTGCCATCAGTTTGGGGAGTGGGGCCAACGTCCTGACTTTC.